This is a list of T cell receptor beta chains from one sample in a study of graft-versus-host responses after intestinal transplantation. No antigen has been identified for these receptors. The table came from immunoSEQ multiplex PCR; TCRdb's copy has only in-frame clones and leaves some out. The table includes tens of thousands of clones, approximately 92% detected once. Sequenced here: unstimulated CD4+ T cells sorted from spleen or lymph node cells, sampled before intestinal transplant. The origin of the receptors is a human donor who received an intestinal transplant. The CDR3 runs from the conserved cysteine through the conserved F or W. The order of the fields is J gene, clone size, V gene, D gene, CDR3 protein, CDR3 DNA. The D gene is left open where the match is weak. Only some rows state a clone size, as once, few, many or a class for expanded clones.

>TRBJ2-2|-|TRBV19|TRBD2
CASSIGGRNTGELFF
TGTGCCAGTAGTATAGGCGGGAGGAACACCGGGGAGCTGTTTTTT
>TRBJ2-1|-|TRBV5-1|TRBD2
CASSLASGSINEQFF
TGCGCCAGCAGCTTGGCTAGCGGGAGTATAAATGAGCAGTTCTTC
>TRBJ2-5|-|TRBV7-2|TRBD1
CASSRQGVGQETQYF
TGTGCCAGCAGCCGACAGGGGGTTGGACAAGAGACCCAGTACTTC
>TRBJ1-1|-|TRBV5-1|TRBD1
CASSWSTGVSGNTEAFF
TGCGCCAGCAGCTGGTCTACAGGGGTCTCTGGGAACACTGAAGCTTTCTTT
>TRBJ2-4|once|TRBV6-1|-
CASSAPRGPKNIQYF
TGTGCCAGCAGCGCTCCTAGGGGACCCAAAAACATTCAGTACTTC
>TRBJ2-7|-|TRBV6-1|-
CASSYGGTPYEQYF
TGTGCCAGCAGTTATGGGGGAACCCCCTACGAGCAGTACTTC
>TRBJ2-3|-|TRBV11-1|TRBD2
CASSFTSGRAGDTQYF
TGTGCCAGCAGCTTCACTAGCGGGAGGGCCGGAGATACGCAGTATTTT
>TRBJ1-2|-|TRBV5-5|-
CASSLEGRGHGYTF
TGTGCCAGCAGCTTGGAAGGGCGGGGGCATGGCTACACCTTC
>TRBJ1-6|-|TRBV2|-
CASSPPAGPATPLHF
TGTGCCAGCAGCCCCCCGGCAGGCCCCGCTACACCCCTCCACTTT
>TRBJ2-5|-|TRBV6-1|-
CASSEEIGWETQYF
TGTGCCAGCAGTGAAGAGATAGGCTGGGAGACCCAGTACTTC
>TRBJ2-7|-|TRBV7-9|TRBD2
CASSPRLASRYEQYF
TGTGCCAGCAGCCCCCGACTAGCAAGTAGGTATGAGCAGTACTTC
>TRBJ1-2|-|TRBV2|-
CASSEALRSPYGYTF
TGTGCCAGCAGTGAAGCGCTTCGGTCTCCTTATGGCTACACCTTC
>TRBJ2-3|-|TRBV13|TRBD2
CASSSLAGTSTDTQYF
TGTGCCAGCAGCTCCTTAGCGGGAACTAGCACAGATACGCAGTATTTT
>TRBJ2-2|-|TRBV4-1|TRBD2
CASSQLRTSSNTGELFF
TGCGCCAGCAGCCAGCTAAGGACTAGTTCGAACACCGGGGAGCTGTTTTTT
>TRBJ1-2|-|TRBV6-6|-
CASSYPSGGWYGYTF
TGTGCCAGCAGTTACCCTAGTGGGGGCTGGTATGGCTACACCTTC
>TRBJ2-1|-|TRBV4-1|-
CASSQDSSNGLATYNEQFF
TGCGCCAGCAGCCAAGATTCATCTAATGGGCTAGCGACCTACAATGAGCAGTTCTTC
>TRBJ2-3|-|TRBV7-9|-
CASSLSSVSEQGESDTQYF
TGTGCCAGCAGCTTATCGTCGGTCTCGGAACAGGGTGAAAGCGATACGCAGTATTTT
>TRBJ1-4|-|TRBV18|TRBD1
CASSALQGTNEKLFF
TGTGCCAGCTCAGCCTTACAGGGGACTAATGAAAAACTGTTTTTT
>TRBJ1-4|-|TRBV6-1|-
CASRLTGAKQKLFF
TGTGCCAGCAGATTGACAGGAGCGAAACAAAAACTGTTTTTT
>TRBJ2-1|-|TRBV9|TRBD2
CASSAGLVSSYNEQFF
TGTGCCAGCAGCGCCGGACTAGTTAGCTCCTACAATGAGCAGTTCTTC
>TRBJ1-4|-|TRBV19|-
CASSIKVLGEKLFF
TGTGCCAGTAGTATTAAGGTTCTAGGGGAAAAACTGTTTTTT
>TRBJ1-5|-|TRBV6-6|-
CASSYRRQISNQPQHF
TGTGCCAGCAGTTACCGTCGACAGATAAGCAATCAGCCCCAGCATTTT
>TRBJ2-3|-|TRBV7-9|TRBD2
CASSALSGRAVGADTQYF
TGTGCCAGCAGCGCCCTGAGCGGGAGGGCCGTGGGTGCGGATACGCAGTATTTT
>TRBJ2-2|-|TRBV4-2|TRBD2
CASSQGRTRSAGELFF
TGTGCCAGCAGCCAAGGAAGGACTAGGTCGGCCGGGGAGCTGTTTTTT
>TRBJ2-7|-|TRBV27|-
CASNAIDRRSYEQYF
TGTGCCAGCAATGCCATCGACAGACGAAGTTACGAGCAGTACTTC
>TRBJ2-1|-|TRBV5-4|TRBD2
CASSLPGLAGYNEQFF
TGTGCCAGCAGCTTGCCCGGACTAGCGGGATACAATGAGCAGTTCTTC
>TRBJ1-2|-|TRBV29-1|-
CSAGGDGYTF
TGCAGCGCCGGAGGGGATGGCTACACCTTC
>TRBJ1-5|-|TRBV18|TRBD1
CASSPSSPILDRVGQPQHF
TGTGCCAGCTCACCCAGCAGCCCTATACTCGACAGGGTTGGTCAGCCCCAGCATTTT
>TRBJ2-3|once|TRBV19|-
CASNSGWGKGADTQYF
TGTGCCAGCAACAGTGGATGGGGCAAGGGCGCAGATACGCAGTATTTT
>TRBJ1-4|once|TRBV5-1|TRBD1
CASSDGTGGAGTNEKLFF
TGCGCCAGCAGCGACGGGACAGGGGGCGCGGGGACTAATGAAAAACTGTTTTTT
>TRBJ2-6|-|TRBV7-2|-
CASSFASAGASGANVLTF
TGTGCCAGCAGCTTTGCGTCAGCAGGAGCCTCTGGGGCCAACGTCCTGACTTTC
>TRBJ2-1|-|TRBV5-1|-
CASSLVPPGASYNEQFF
TGCGCCAGCAGCTTGGTTCCCCCGGGAGCGTCCTACAATGAGCAGTTCTTC
>TRBJ2-7|-|TRBV5-1|TRBD1
CASSWDRLFSYEQYF
TGCGCCAGCAGCTGGGACAGATTGTTCTCCTACGAGCAGTACTTC
>TRBJ2-1|-|TRBV28|TRBD2
CASSLLADNNEQFF
TGTGCCAGCAGTTTGCTAGCGGATAACAATGAGCAGTTCTTC
>TRBJ2-7|-|TRBV5-1|-
CASSLGQGSSYEQYF
TGCGCCAGCAGCTTGGGGCAGGGCTCCTCCTACGAGCAGTACTTC
>TRBJ2-7|-|TRBV5-1|TRBD2
CASSLTTSGRGYEQYF
TGCGCCAGCAGCCTGACGACTAGCGGGAGGGGGTACGAGCAGTACTTC